This T cell receptor beta chain came from a study of T cell responses to AZD1222 COVID-19 vaccine. Points from the study as a whole: Rises in breadth and depth of Spike-specific TCRs came after two AZD1222 doses. Spike-wide coverage was observed for vaccine-associated CD4 TCRs, with dominant responses at 160-218 and 743-854.

CDR1 is SGHTA, CDR2 FQGNSA, per germline. Unmatched junction bases numbered 11, after V lost 6 bases and J lost 4 bases. The CDR3 has 15 residues. With respect to this clone: Its antigen remains unidentified.

Some clones are missing from TCRdb's copy, which holds only in-frame ones; the method was immunoSEQ multiplex PCR. This sample yields over 95,000 clones, of which more than 85% are seen a single time; approximately 7% belongs to the top ten. The sample was peripheral blood, taken on day 0 of AZD1222 vaccination. This sequence was found in an adult in good health. V is TRBV7-2 and J is TRBJ1-2, with 7 bases fitting TRBD1. The CDR3: CASRFNPTGFYGYTF. For the CDR3, the DNA is TGTGCCAGCAGATTCAACCCGACAGGGTTCTATGGCTACACCTTC.